These 26 T cell receptor beta chains were sequenced from one sample in a study of cytomegalovirus exposure and HLA in healthy donors. The PCR used 60 Vbeta and 13 Jbeta primers. Some clones are missing from TCRdb's copy, which holds only in-frame ones; the method was immunoSEQ multiplex PCR. This table has about 180,000 clones, 79% appearing once. Material for sequencing was PBMCs. The source is a woman aged 40 to 49 in good health and CMV-seronegative.

The chain employs TRBV28 and TRBJ2-7; D possibly corresponds to TRBD2 (6 bases). Trimming pared 6 bases from V and 2 bases from J, leaving 11 bases between. The CDR3 covers 13 residues. The V gene's germline CDR1 is MDHEN and CDR2 SYDVKM. CDR3 sequence reads: CASSGGDAYEQYF. In nucleotides, the CDR3 is TGTGCCAGCAGCGGGGGAGATGCCTACGAGCAGTACTTC. The full variable domain, in which reference TRBV28 and TRBJ2-7 provide the parts outside the CDR3, is DVKVTQSSRYLVKRTGEKVFLECVQDMDHENMFWYRQDPGLGLRLIYFSYDVKMKEKGDIPEGYSVSREKKERFSLILESASTNQTSMYLCASSGGDAYEQYFGPGTRLTVT.

This clone was found a few times. V and J are TRBV19 and TRBJ2-5, with 12 bases matching TRBD1. Trimming removed 8 bases from V and 4 bases from J; junction bases left unmatched: 2. Germline V gene lookup returns CDR1 LNHDA and CDR2 SQIVND (reference sequence). CDR3 length: 13 amino acids. CDR3 in amino acids: CASGTGGTETQYF. The CDR3 DNA is TGTGCCAGTGGGACAGGGGGCACAGAGACCCAGTACTTC.

This clone was observed a few times. This chain links TRBV13 with TRBJ1-4; D is possibly TRBD1 (6 bases). This CDR3 spans 14 amino acids. The V and J ends lost 5 bases and 7 bases respectively, with 14 bases between them. Germline V gene sequence: CDR1 PRHDT, CDR2 FYEKMQ (reference sequence). The CDR3 is CASSHIRGSEKLFF. The CDR3 nucleotides are TGTGCCAGCAGCCATATCAGGGGAAGTGAAAAACTGTTTTTT.

The chain employs TRBV14 and TRBJ1-2, with 9 nucleotides matching TRBD1. V was clipped by 0 bases and J by 6 bases; unmatched bases: 14. CDR1 SGHDN and CDR2 FVKESK come from the germline V gene. This CDR3 region has 18 residues. Written as DNA, the CDR3 is TGTGCCAGCAGCCAAGAGCGGAACAGGGGGCGTCTTTCGCATGGCTACACCTTC. This translates into CASSQERNRGRLSHGYTF.

The rearrangement links TRBV28 to TRBJ1-5; 9 positions agree with TRBD1. This CDR3 spans 15 amino acids. V shed 6 bases, J shed 6 bases, and the junction held 9 bases outside the gene matches. The germline V gene encodes CDR1 MDHEN and CDR2 SYDVKM. The CDR3 sequence: CASSPLGTGFQPQHF. For the CDR3, the DNA is TGTGCCAGCAGCCCCCTTGGGACAGGGTTTCAGCCCCAGCATTTT.

This chain uses TRBV5-1 with TRBJ1-1; TRBD1 matches at 7 bases. Germline loops: CDR1 SGHRS, CDR2 YFSETQ. The CDR3 consists of 14 residues. The junction had 5 bases not matched to a gene; V was cut back by 4 bases and J by 2 bases. This CDR3 reads CASSQRQGNTEAFF. CDR3 bases: TGCGCCAGCAGCCAGAGACAGGGTAACACTGAAGCTTTCTTT.

The chain carries TRBV9 and TRBJ2-4; TRBD1 agrees at 11 bases. V gave up 4 bases and J gave up 3 bases; unmatched junction bases: 6. This CDR3 spans 16 amino acids. The germline V gene encodes CDR1 SGDLS and CDR2 YYNGEE. The CDR3 nucleotides read TGTGCCAGCAGCCGTGGACAGGGGGCGGACAAAAACATTCAGTACTTC. It codes for CASSRGQGADKNIQYF.

The chain recombines TRBV6-1 with TRBJ2-3, with D unresolved. V lost 1 base and J 0 bases, leaving 11 bases between the germline ends. This CDR3 is 16 amino acids long. Looked up from germline, CDR1 is MNHNS and CDR2 is SASEGT. This chain's CDR3 is CASSEEFYSSTDTQYF. CDR3 bases: TGTGCCAGCAGTGAAGAGTTCTATAGTAGCACAGATACGCAGTATTTT.

The chain employs TRBV28 and TRBJ2-7; TRBD1 might be the D (6 bases). The ends were cut back, 9 bases at V and 0 bases at J, with 9 bases in the middle. The CDR3 consists of 12 residues. Germline V gene sequence: CDR1 MDHEN, CDR2 SYDVKM. The CDR3 DNA follows: TGTGCCAGTCAGGGGAGCTCCTACGAGCAGTACTTC. As protein: CASQGSSYEQYF. Full variable domain (rest looked up from reference TRBV28 and TRBJ2-7): DVKVTQSSRYLVKRTGEKVFLECVQDMDHENMFWYRQDPGLGLRLIYFSYDVKMKEKGDIPEGYSVSREKKERFSLILESASTNQTSMYLCASQGSSYEQYFGPGTRLTVT.

The chain joins TRBV5-4 to TRBJ1-1, with 11 bases aligning to TRBD1. Germline CDR1 SGHNT, CDR2 YYREEE (reference sequence). The CDR3 covers 15 residues. J was trimmed by 6 bases and V by 5 bases; bases with no gene match: 9. The CDR3: CASRTGTGGSPEAFF. In DNA, the CDR3 is TGTGCCAGCAGAACCGGGACAGGGGGATCACCTGAAGCTTTCTTT.

The chain combines TRBV27 with TRBJ1-2, with D unresolved. With 4 bases removed from V and 3 bases from J, the gap between germline ends came to 9 bases. This CDR3 has 13 residues. The V gene's germline CDR1 is MNHEY and CDR2 SMNVEV (reference sequence). The CDR3 region is CASSSQLYYGYTF. CDR3 nucleotides: TGTGCCAGCAGTTCACAGCTTTACTATGGCTACACCTTC.

The chain joins TRBV5-4 to TRBJ2-5, with D possibly matching TRBD2 (6 bases). CDR3 length equals 14 residues. Germline loops: CDR1 SGHNT, CDR2 YYREEE (reference sequence). V gave up 0 bases and J gave up 4 bases, with 10 bases separating them. CDR3 region: CASSLELAGETQYF. CDR3 in DNA: TGTGCCAGCAGCTTGGAACTAGCTGGAGAGACCCAGTACTTC.

The rearrangement uses TRBV5-1 and TRBJ1-4, with D uncertain. Trimming cost V 1 base and J 4 bases, with 14 bases left between them. CDR3 size: 16 residues. The germline CDR1 and CDR2 sequences are SGHRS and YFSETQ. Here the CDR3 DNA reads TGCGCCAGCAGCTTGCGACTGGGCGACTATAATGAAAAACTGTTTTTT. This codes for CASSLRLGDYNEKLFF. Full variable domain (rest looked up from reference TRBV5-1 and TRBJ1-4): KAGVTQTPRYLIKTRGQQVTLSCSPISGHRSVSWYQQTPGQGLQFLFEYFSETQRNKGNFPGRFSGRQFSNSRSEMNVSTLELGDSALYLCASSLRLGDYNEKLFFGSGTQLSVL.

The CDR3 region is CASSFPGDIPFGYTF. The CDR3 DNA is TGTGCCAGCAGTTTCCCAGGGGACATTCCCTTTGGCTACACCTTC. This chain links TRBV6-6 with TRBJ1-2, with D perhaps matching TRBD1 (6 bases). Looked up from germline, CDR1 is MNHNY and CDR2 is SVGAGI (reference sequence). The CDR3 is made up of 15 amino acids. The germline V and J ends were trimmed by 4 bases and 7 bases, with 19 bases remaining between them.

This chain links TRBV30 with TRBJ1-1, with TRBD1 matching 12 bases. The CDR3 length is 14 residues. Germline lookup yields CDR1 GTSNPN and CDR2 SVGIG (reference sequence). The junction had 5 bases not matched to a gene; V was cut back by 3 bases and J by 6 bases. The CDR3 nucleotides read TGTGCCTGGAGGGGGACAGGGGGCTTGGCTGAAGCTTTCTTT. Translation: CAWRGTGGLAEAFF.

CDR3 sequence: CASSSRRVLTSYEQYF. The CDR3 DNA follows: TGTGCCAGCAGCTCTAGGAGGGTCCTGACCTCCTACGAGCAGTACTTC. The chain uses TRBV7-9 and TRBJ2-7, with D possibly TRBD2 on 6 matching bases. Trimming left V 4 bases short and J 0 bases short, with 16 bases between. Germline V gene sequence: CDR1 SEHNR, CDR2 FQNEAQ (reference sequence). This CDR3 has 16 residues.

Here the CDR3 reads CASSGQISSGANVLTF. The CDR3 nucleotides are TGTGCCAGCTCGGGACAGATCAGCTCTGGGGCCAACGTCCTGACTTTC. This rearrangement joins TRBV27 to TRBJ2-6, with 7 bases aligning to TRBD1. Germline CDR1 is MNHEY and CDR2 is SMNVEV (reference sequence). The CDR3 extends over 16 amino acids. Unmatched junction bases numbered 7, after V lost 8 bases and J lost 0 bases.

In its sample, this clone was seen a few times. The V and J genes are TRBV27 and TRBJ2-7, with D unresolved. Germline V gene sequence: CDR1 MNHEY, CDR2 SMNVEV (reference sequence). Between the trimmed V and J ends, which lost 3 bases and 7 bases, there was a span of 19 bases. The CDR3 runs 15 residues. The DNA for the CDR3 is TGTGCCAGCAGTTTCTACCCTATCTCCGAGGCAGAGCAGTACTTC. Translated: CASSFYPISEAEQYF.

The chain has TRBV10-3 and TRBJ1-5, with a weak D call TRBD1 (5 bases). The germline V gene encodes CDR1 ENHRY and CDR2 SYGVKD. The CDR3 sequence is 13 residues long. V lost 2 bases, J lost 4 bases, and 6 bases lay in between. CDR3 protein: CAISEGGNQPQHF. The CDR3 bases are TGTGCCATCAGTGAGGGGGGGAATCAGCCCCAGCATTTT.

The chain employs TRBV19 and TRBJ1-1; D might be TRBD1 (5 bases). Germline CDR1 is LNHDA and CDR2 is SQIVND (reference sequence). The CDR3 loop spans 12 amino acids. V lost 7 bases, J lost 7 bases, and 13 bases lay in between. The CDR3 loop reads CASISKGIEAFF. In nucleotides, the CDR3 is TGTGCCAGTATATCGAAGGGGATTGAAGCTTTCTTT.

The genes are TRBV11-2 and TRBJ1-1; 8 bases agree with TRBD1. V lost 1 base to trimming and J lost 11 bases; unmatched junction nucleotides: 6. The CDR3 sequence is 13 residues long. Germline V gene lookup returns CDR1 SGHAT and CDR2 FQNNGV. This CDR3 is CASSLVGQVDAFF. The CDR3 coding sequence is TGTGCCAGCAGCTTAGTGGGACAGGTGGATGCTTTCTTT.

Of note for this clone: The sample has other DNA sequences that encode this CDR3 too. J is TRBJ2-3 and V is TRBV6-1, with D possibly TRBD1 on 6 matching bases. V was cut by 6 bases and J by 6 bases, with 16 bases left in between. Per the germline V gene, CDR1 is MNHNS and CDR2 is SASEGT. The CDR3 is made up of 14 amino acids. The CDR3 region has the DNA TGTGCCAGCAGCTTGGGGCAGGGGACGGATACGCAGTATTTT. Its protein product is CASSLGQGTDTQYF.

The chain has TRBV19 and TRBJ1-2, with TRBD1 as a possible D gene (6 bases). Trimming shortened V by 9 bases and J by 4 bases, and 12 bases separated the two germline ends. The germline V gene encodes CDR1 LNHDA and CDR2 SQIVND (reference sequence). The CDR3 has 12 amino acids. The CDR3 nucleotides read TGTGCCAGCTCCCGGGACACCTATGGCTACACCTTC. It yields the protein CASSRDTYGYTF.

This rearrangement joins TRBV5-5 to TRBJ1-1; 8 nucleotides match TRBD1. In germline, CDR1 is SGHKS, CDR2 YYEKEE (reference sequence). J lost 5 bases, V lost 0 bases, and 3 bases had no gene match. This CDR3 has 14 residues. The CDR3 region is CASSLGTGWTEAFF. DNA of the CDR3: TGTGCCAGCAGCTTGGGGACAGGGTGGACTGAAGCTTTCTTT. Full variable domain (remainder filled in from reference TRBV5-5 and TRBJ1-1): DAGVTQSPTHLIKTRGQQVTLRCSPISGHKSVSWYQQVLGQGPQFIFQYYEKEERGRGNFPDRFSARQFPNYSSELNVNALLLGDSALYLCASSLGTGWTEAFFGQGTRLTVV.

The chain has TRBV29-1 and TRBJ2-2; 7 nucleotides line up with TRBD1. The CDR3 covers 14 residues. Unmatched junction bases numbered 6, after V lost 7 bases and J lost 1 base. Germline CDR1 is SQVTM and CDR2 is ANQGSEA. DNA for the CDR3: TGCAGCGGGCAACAGGGGATGAACACCGGGGAGCTGTTTTTT. Encoded protein: CSGQQGMNTGELFF.

The J gene is TRBJ1-5, the V gene TRBV9, with D possibly TRBD1 on 5 matching bases. This CDR3 comprises 15 residues. Germline assignment: CDR1 SGDLS and CDR2 YYNGEE. Trimming removed 4 bases at V and 6 bases at J, with 17 bases between. The CDR3 sequence: CASSPLGAVGQPQHF. The CDR3, as DNA: TGTGCCAGCAGCCCCCTAGGGGCGGTGGGTCAGCCCCAGCATTTT.